What follows are 19 T cell receptor beta chains derived from one specimen sequenced in a study of T-cell reconstitution after alpha-beta-depleted transplantation in children. The TCRbeta library incorporated unique molecular identifiers. TCRdb recomputed calls from the PCR reads with MiXCR, one row per CDR3 protein. The table has a few hundred thousand distinct CDR3 sequences, approximately 13% seen once; the top ten hold around 2%. Source: PBMCs, mostly from graft donor cells, taken 360 days after TCRalphabeta/CD19-depleted stem cell transplant. Source of these receptors: a male patient between 10 and 17 years old who had a stem cell transplant for acute myeloid leukemia, so the T cells may come from the graft donor.

The V call is TRBV4-3, the J call TRBJ2-3, with 9 bases identical to TRBD1. This CDR3 has 16 amino acids. V trimming: 3 bases; J trimming: 2 bases; junction bases outside the gene matches: 6. Germline assignment: CDR1 LGHNA and CDR2 YSLEER. CDR3 coding DNA: TGCGCCAGCAGCCAGAGTGGACAGGGGATCACAGATACGCAGTATTTT. Translation gives CASSQSGQGITDTQYF.

This rearrangement joins TRBV28 to TRBJ2-1; 14 bases match TRBD2. Germline CDR1 and CDR2: MDHEN and SYDVKM. J gave up 8 bases and V 6 bases, and 21 bases lay outside the gene matches. The CDR3 has 20 residues. CDR3 sequence (DNA): TGTGCCAGCAGGCCGGGGGGAGGGACTAGCGGGAGTTGGTTCCTTCATGAGCAGTTCTTC. It is translated as CASRPGGGTSGSWFLHEQFF. The complete variable domain, with remaining parts taken from reference TRBV28 and TRBJ2-1, reads DVKVTQSSRYLVKRTGEKVFLECVQDMDHENMFWYRQDPGLGLRLIYFSYDVKMKEKGDIPEGYSVSREKKERFSLILESASTNQTSMYLCASRPGGGTSGSWFLHEQFFGPGTRLTVL.

This clonotype was seen at least ten times. The rearrangement links TRBV12-3 or TRBV12-4 to TRBJ2-4; D assignment may be TRBD1 or TRBD2 (5 bases each). The CDR3 has 17 amino acids. V was pared by 2 bases and J by 0 bases, with 14 bases between. In DNA, the CDR3 is TGTGCCAGCAGTTTACGGTGGGACCCTCTAGCCAAAAACATTCAGTACTTC. Its translation: CASSLRWDPLAKNIQYF.

The table lists this clonotype with a few counts. The chain couples TRBV11-2 to TRBJ2-1, with 9 positions matching TRBD2. The CDR3 spans 14 residues. The ends lost 6 bases at V and 7 bases at J; junction bases unmatched: 7. Germline-derived CDR1 and CDR2 are SGHAT and FQNNGV. DNA of the CDR3: TGTGCCAGCAGTACCGGGACTAGCATGAATGAGCAGTTCTTC. Translating gives CASSTGTSMNEQFF. Full variable domain (missing parts from reference TRBV11-2 and TRBJ2-1): EAGVAQSPRYKIIEKRQSVAFWCNPISGHATLYWYQQILGQGPKLLIQFQNNGVVDDSQLPKDRFSAERLKGVDSTLKIQPAKLEDSAVYLCASSTGTSMNEQFFGPGTRLTVL.

The table lists this clonotype with a few counts. CDR3 amino acids: CASSIATRTFGNEQFF. The CDR3, as DNA: TGTGCCAGTAGTATAGCGACTAGAACTTTCGGCAATGAGCAGTTCTTC. V is TRBV19 and J is TRBJ2-1; tentatively, D is TRBD2 (6 bases). CDR1 and CDR2 (germline): LNHDA, SQIVND (reference sequence). With 1 base removed from V and 6 bases from J, the gap between germline ends came to 16 bases. This CDR3 is 16 amino acids long.

The chain combines TRBV5-1 with TRBJ2-3; no firm D call. Germline V CDR1 and CDR2: SGHRS, YFSETQ. Trimming took off 3 bases at V and 0 bases at J, with 14 bases between the two ends. The CDR3 runs to 16 residues. The CDR3 nucleotides are TGCGCCAGCAGCTCGAGCGCGCGGCTAAGCACAGATACGCAGTATTTT. As protein: CASSSSARLSTDTQYF.

CDR3 DNA: TGTGCCACCAGTGATCCGGGCAGGGGGCGAGGTATTGAGCAGTTCTTC. It codes for CATSDPGRGRGIEQFF. V gene TRBV24-1 combines with J gene TRBJ2-1, with 8 bases aligning to TRBD1. V shed 3 bases, J shed 9 bases, and the junction held 12 bases outside the gene matches. Germline CDR1 and CDR2: KGHDR and SFDVKD. The CDR3 spans 16 residues.

This clonotype has only a few counts. The chain has TRBV12-3 or TRBV12-4 and TRBJ2-7, with D unresolved. V was shortened by 8 bases and J by 1 base, with 12 bases between the two germline ends. The CDR3 totals 13 residues. CDR3 DNA sequence: TGTGCCAGCCATAGGGAAAGATCCTACGAGCAGTACTTC. Its protein is CASHRERSYEQYF.

This clonotype has more than one count but fewer than ten. This sequence joins TRBV12-3 or TRBV12-4 and TRBJ2-5; D perhaps matches TRBD1 (6 bases). Trimming pared 6 bases from V and 5 bases from J, leaving 16 bases between. CDR3 length: 14 residues. The CDR3 DNA sequence: TGTGCCAGCAGCCCGAAGGGGGTAGAGGAGACCCAGTACTTC. It yields the protein CASSPKGVEETQYF.

This clonotype has at least ten counts. The rearrangement links TRBV12-3 or TRBV12-4 to TRBJ2-2; D uncertain. The V end was cut by 3 bases, the J end by 5 bases, with 13 bases between. The CDR3 has 15 residues. DNA for the CDR3: TGTGCCAGCAGTTTTGGGTCAGGTTTGACCGGGGAGCTGTTTTTT. Encoded protein: CASSFGSGLTGELFF.

V gene TRBV7-9 combines with J gene TRBJ2-2; no reliable D call. The CDR3 consists of 15 residues. V lost 5 bases and J lost 5, with 15 bases in between. Germline assignment: CDR1 SEHNR and CDR2 FQNEAQ (reference sequence). CDR3 in amino acids: CASSARPARTGELFF. The CDR3 DNA reads TGTGCCAGCAGCGCCCGCCCAGCCAGGACCGGGGAGCTGTTTTTT.

This clonotype was found a few times. The chain combines TRBV11-3 with TRBJ2-1, with TRBD2 identical over 8 bases. Unmatched junction bases numbered 11, after V lost 1 base and J lost 6 bases. The germline V gene encodes CDR1 SGHNT and CDR2 YENEEA. There are 17 residues in the CDR3. Written as DNA, the CDR3 is TGTGCCAGCAGCTTAGTAGGGGCGGGAGGTTACTTCAATGAGCAGTTCTTC. Translated: CASSLVGAGGYFNEQFF.

This clonotype was observed a handful of times. This sequence joins TRBV11-3 and TRBJ2-1, with 15 bases lining up with TRBD2. The CDR3 spans 16 residues. The germline gives CDR1 SGHNT, CDR2 YENEEA. Trimming cost V 5 bases and J 5 bases; bases outside gene matches: 4. CDR3 region: CASSQGLAGGDNEQFF. CDR3 nucleotide sequence: TGTGCCAGCAGCCAAGGACTAGCGGGAGGGGACAATGAGCAGTTCTTC.

This clonotype showed up just a few times. The rearrangement joins TRBV5-1 to TRBJ2-7, with 8 bases identical to TRBD1. The CDR3 runs 14 residues. V trimming: 0 bases; J trimming: 9 bases; junction bases outside the gene matches: 8. Germline CDR1 and CDR2: SGHRS and YFSETQ. CDR3 region: CASSLGQGAVVQYF. CDR3 nucleotide sequence: TGCGCCAGCAGCTTGGGCCAGGGGGCCGTTGTGCAGTACTTC.

This clonotype was detected ten times or more. The chain uses TRBV7-9 and TRBJ2-1; TRBD2 aligns across 7 bases. CDR1 is SEHNR and CDR2 is FQNEAQ in the germline V gene (reference sequence). With V trimmed by 1 base and J by 5 bases, 14 bases remained unmatched. The CDR3 has 18 residues. CDR3 in amino acids: CASSLETTGGRPHNEQFF. The CDR3 DNA sequence: TGTGCCAGCAGCTTAGAGACGACGGGAGGTCGCCCTCACAATGAGCAGTTCTTC.

About this clonotype: A read error may be the cause here, since a much bigger clone is one base away. The rearrangement links TRBV27 to TRBJ2-7, with 7 bases fitting TRBD1. Germline V lookup: CDR1 MNHEY, CDR2 SMNVEV (reference sequence). V shed 8 bases, J shed 0 bases, and the junction held 4 bases outside the gene matches. The CDR3 consists of 13 residues. CDR3 residues: CASGWDSSYEQYF. The CDR3 DNA follows: TGTGCCAGCGGGTGGGACAGCTCCTACGAGCAGTACTTC.

This clonotype came up many times. The chain couples TRBV6-5 to TRBJ2-7; 11 bases line up with TRBD2. The V gene's germline CDR1 is MNHEY and CDR2 SVGAGI. V lost 5 bases to trimming and J lost 0 bases; unmatched junction nucleotides: 0. The CDR3 extends over 14 amino acids. In nucleotides, the CDR3 is TGTGCCAGCAGTACTAGCGGGAGCTCCTACGAGCAGTACTTC. Its protein product is CASSTSGSSYEQYF.

The V call is TRBV30, the J call TRBJ2-7; 9 bases agree with TRBD1. The CDR3 consists of 14 residues. With 3 bases clipped from V and 3 bases from J, the junction kept 6 bases outside the gene matches. In germline, CDR1 is GTSNPN, CDR2 SVGIG (reference sequence). In nucleotides, the CDR3 is TGTGCCTGGAGCACGGGACAGGGCAACTACGAGCAGTACTTC. Translated, it gives CAWSTGQGNYEQYF.

In this sample, this clonotype turned up many times. The CDR3 coding sequence is TGCAGTGCTAGAGGCCAAGGGAGGGGCTACACCTTC. It yields the protein CSARGQGRGYTF. The chain recombines TRBV20-1 with TRBJ1-2; D gene unclear. This CDR3 has 12 residues. V was shortened by 1 base and J by 8 bases, with 11 bases between the two germline ends. Germline CDR1 is DFQATT and CDR2 is SNEGSKA (reference sequence).